The 2 T cell receptor beta chains listed next were all sequenced from one sample in a study of cytomegalovirus exposure and HLA in healthy donors. 60 Vbeta and 13 Jbeta primers were used in PCR. Clones were sequenced by immunoSEQ multiplex PCR, and TCRdb holds only the in-frame ones, with some missing. The repertoire has around 150,000 clones, approximately 80% of them found once; the top ten carry 4.9%. Sequencing was performed on PBMCs. These receptors were obtained from a woman between 45 and 65 years old in good health and CMV-seronegative.

In its sample, this clone was seen a few times. This sequence joins TRBV19 and TRBJ1-4; TRBD1 aligns across 9 bases. V shed 4 bases, J shed 4 bases, and the junction held 4 bases outside the gene matches. The CDR3 runs 15 residues. CDR1 is LNHDA, CDR2 SQIVND, per germline (reference sequence). CDR3 in DNA: TGTGCCAGTAGTACACAGGGGGCCGGTAATGAAAAACTGTTTTTT. It translates to CASSTQGAGNEKLFF.

The chain joins TRBV5-1 to TRBJ1-2; tentatively, D is TRBD1 (5 bases). V was pared by 5 bases and J by 3 bases, with 11 bases between. The CDR3 length is 13 residues. Germline-derived CDR1 and CDR2 are SGHRS and YFSETQ. This chain's CDR3 is CASRTGDHYGYTF. CDR3 sequence (DNA): TGCGCCAGCAGAACAGGAGACCACTATGGCTACACCTTC.